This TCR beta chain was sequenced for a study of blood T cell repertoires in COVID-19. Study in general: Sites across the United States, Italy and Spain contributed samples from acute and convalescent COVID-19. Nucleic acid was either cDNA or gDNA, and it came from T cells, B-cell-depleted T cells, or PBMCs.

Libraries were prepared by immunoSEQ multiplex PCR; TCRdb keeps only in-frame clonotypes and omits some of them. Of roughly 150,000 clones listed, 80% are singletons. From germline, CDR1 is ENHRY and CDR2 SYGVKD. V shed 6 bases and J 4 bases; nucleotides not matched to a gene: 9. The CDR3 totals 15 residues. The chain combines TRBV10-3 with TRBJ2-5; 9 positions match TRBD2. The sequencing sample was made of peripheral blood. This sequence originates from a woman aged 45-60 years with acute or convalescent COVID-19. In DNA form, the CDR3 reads TGTGCCATCAGGGGGAGGCTAGCGGGGATAGAGACCCAGTACTTC. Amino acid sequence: CAIRGRLAGIETQYF.